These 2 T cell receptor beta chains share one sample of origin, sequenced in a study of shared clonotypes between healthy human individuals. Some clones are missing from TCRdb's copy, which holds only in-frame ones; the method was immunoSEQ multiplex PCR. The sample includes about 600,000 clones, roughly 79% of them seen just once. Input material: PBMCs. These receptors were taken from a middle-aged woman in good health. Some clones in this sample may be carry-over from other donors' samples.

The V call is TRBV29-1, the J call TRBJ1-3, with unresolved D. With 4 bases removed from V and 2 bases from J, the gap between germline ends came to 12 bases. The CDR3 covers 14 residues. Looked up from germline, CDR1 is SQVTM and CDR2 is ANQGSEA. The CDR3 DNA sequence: TGCAGCGTTGGAAACAGCGCTCCTGGAAACACCATATATTTT. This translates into CSVGNSAPGNTIYF.

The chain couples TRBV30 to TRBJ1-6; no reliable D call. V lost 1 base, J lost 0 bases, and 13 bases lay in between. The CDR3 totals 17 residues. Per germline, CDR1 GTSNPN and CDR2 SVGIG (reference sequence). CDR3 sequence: CAWSGGLLSSYNSPLHF. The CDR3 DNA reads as TGTGCCTGGAGTGGAGGACTCCTGAGCTCCTATAATTCACCCCTCCACTTT.